One and the same sample provided the 20 T cell receptor beta chains below, sequenced in a study of CXCR3-negative and CXCR3-positive naive CD8 T cells. The TRB cDNA libraries were prepared by 5' RACE with UMI labels. Following a re-call of the 5' RACE reads, TCRdb has one entry per CDR3 protein and lacks DNA. The repertoire table contains around 92,000 distinct CDR3 sequences. The sample comprised naive CXCR3- CD8+ T cells from blood. Indicated subset: CD45RO-CCR7+CD27+CD95- naive CD8+ T cells lacking CXCR3 (TNR3-). The receptor set was obtained from a human donor in good health. Some clones in this sample may be carry-over from other donors' samples.

The chain carries TRBV28 and TRBJ2-7. This CDR3 has 11 residues. Germline V gives CDR1 MDHEN, CDR2 SYDVKM. This CDR3 is CASSFSGEQYF.

The chain couples TRBV12-3 or TRBV12-4 to TRBJ2-1; the TRBD2 assignment by TCRdb is unverifiable without DNA. This CDR3 has 13 residues. CDR3 amino acids: CASSPGLVDEQFF.

The V gene is TRBV2, the J gene TRBJ2-1. CDR1 and CDR2 (germline): SNHLY, FYNNEI. The CDR3 sequence is 11 residues long. Here the CDR3 reads CASSPVNEQFF.

The V and J genes are TRBV7-8 and TRBJ2-3; the TRBD2 assignment by TCRdb is unverifiable without DNA. The CDR3 is 22 residues long. Germline values: CDR1 SGHVS, CDR2 FQNEAQ. CDR3 sequence reads: CASSLDIVPGLAGGRGTDTQYF.

The chain combines TRBV20-1 with TRBJ2-7. The CDR3 consists of 11 residues. CDR1 is DFQATT, CDR2 SNEGSKA, per germline (reference sequence). The CDR3 sequence is CSAREVYEQYF.

The chain carries TRBV7-8 and TRBJ2-1; without DNA, the TCRdb call of TRBD2 cannot be checked. Germline CDR1 SGHVS, CDR2 FQNEAQ. This CDR3 spans 16 amino acids. CDR3 residues: CASSLLLAGGYNEQFF.

This chain connects TRBV28 to TRBJ2-7; TCRdb lists TRBD1, though no DNA is available to test this call. The CDR3 totals 14 residues. Germline V gives CDR1 MDHEN, CDR2 SYDVKM. Here the CDR3 reads CASSRQGPGYEQYF.

This rearrangement joins TRBV7-3 to TRBJ2-7; without DNA, the TCRdb call of TRBD1 cannot be checked. The CDR3 sequence is 18 residues long. From germline, CDR1 is SGHTA and CDR2 FQGTGA. The CDR3: CASSLRTSAGQGICEQYF. Full variable domain (rest looked up from reference TRBV7-3 and TRBJ2-7): GAGVSQTPSNKVTEKGKYVELRCDPISGHTALYWYRQSLGQGPEFLIYFQGTGAADDSGLPNDRFFAVRPEGSVSTLKIQRTERGDSAVYLCASSLRTSAGQGICEQYFGPGTRLTVT.

The V and J genes are TRBV4-1 and TRBJ2-7; no DNA is available, so the TRBD2 call from TCRdb remains unchecked. Germline V gene data show CDR1 as MGHRA and CDR2 as YSYEKL. The CDR3 has 17 residues. The CDR3 reads CASSQVAGIAGSYEQYF.

The V and J genes are TRBV4-1 and TRBJ2-2. There are 13 residues in the CDR3. The germline V gene has CDR1 MGHRA and CDR2 YSYEKL. The CDR3: CASSQVERYELFF.

The V gene is TRBV5-1, the J gene TRBJ2-2; TCRdb's assignment of TRBD1 cannot be checked, as there is no DNA. This CDR3 has 15 residues. Germline assignment: CDR1 SGHRS and CDR2 YFSETQ. CDR3 residues: CASSLSTGNTGELFF. Based on the CDR3 plus reference TRBV5-1 and TRBJ2-2, the full variable domain is KAGVTQTPRYLIKTRGQQVTLSCSPISGHRSVSWYQQTPGQGLQFLFEYFSETQRNKGNFPGRFSGRQFSNSRSEMNVSTLELGDSALYLCASSLSTGNTGELFFGEGSRLTVL.

This chain links TRBV29-1 with TRBJ2-7; TCRdb's D gene call, TRBD1, goes unchecked for lack of DNA. The germline V gene has CDR1 SQVTM and CDR2 ANQGSEA. CDR3 length: 19 amino acids. The chain's CDR3 is CSVRASSTGGSVVGYEQYF.

The rearrangement joins TRBV6-1 to TRBJ1-1. This CDR3 has 16 residues. Germline V lookup: CDR1 MNHNS, CDR2 SASEGT. The CDR3 loop is CASSEADIPFVAEAFF.

This chain connects TRBV4-3 to TRBJ2-2; TCRdb reports TRBD2, a call that lacks DNA to check it against. The CDR3 length is 15 residues. Germline V gene data show CDR1 as LGHNA and CDR2 as YSLEER. CDR3 protein: CASSQLAGGPGELFF.

The chain links TRBV9 to TRBJ1-4. Germline V gene data show CDR1 as SGDLS and CDR2 as YYNGEE. There are 12 residues in the CDR3. CDR3 protein: CASSVDEEKLFF.

The chain links TRBV9 to TRBJ2-1; absent DNA, TCRdb's TRBD2 call cannot be checked. Germline assignment: CDR1 SGDLS and CDR2 YYNGEE. CDR3 length: 16 residues. The CDR3: CASSVEWRGGVNEQFF.

This chain links TRBV6-5 with TRBJ1-5; the TRBD1 assignment by TCRdb is unverifiable without DNA. This CDR3 comprises 15 residues. The germline V gene encodes CDR1 MNHEY and CDR2 SVGAGI. CDR3 amino acids: CASSYSTGLNQPQHF.

The chain recombines TRBV28 with TRBJ2-1; TCRdb selects TRBD1, and the lack of DNA leaves this call unchecked. Germline V gives CDR1 MDHEN, CDR2 SYDVKM. CDR3 length: 15 residues. CDR3 protein: CASSPDGSSYNEQFF.

The chain has TRBV18 and TRBJ1-4; without DNA, the TCRdb call of TRBD1 cannot be checked. The germline CDR1 and CDR2 sequences are KGHSH and LQKENI. This CDR3 has 16 residues. The CDR3 protein is CASSPPQAGEFEKLFF. Full variable domain (missing parts from reference TRBV18 and TRBJ1-4): NAGVMQNPRHLVRRRGQEARLRCSPMKGHSHVYWYRQLPEEGLKFMVYLQKENIIDESGMPKERFSAEFPKEGPSILRIQQVVRGDSAAYFCASSPPQAGEFEKLFFGSGTQLSVL.

The CDR3 region is CASSKADDPGAGGELFF. V usage is TRBV2 and J usage is TRBJ2-2; TCRdb outputs TRBD1, but without DNA this stays unchecked. CDR1 SNHLY and CDR2 FYNNEI come from the germline V gene. This CDR3 is built from 17 residues.